This is a list of T cell receptor beta chains from one sample in a study of identifying expanded T cells in peripheral blood. Using immunoSEQ multiplex PCR, the repertoire was profiled, and TCRdb retains in-frame clones only, with some absent. The table shows about 81,000 clones, with roughly 84% occurring only once. The source material was blood. These receptors originate from a person between 18 and 75 years old in good health. CDR3s include the opening cysteine and the closing phenylalanine or tryptophan. D genes are given only for firm matches. The size entry is marked missing in some rows and otherwise reads once, few, many or a size class.

.	TRBD1	TRBJ1-3	TRBV7-2	TGTGCCAGCAGCTTAGTGGCAGGGGGGGCCCTCTTTGGAAACACCATATATTTT	CASSLVAGGALFGNTIYF
.	TRBD2	TRBJ2-7	TRBV5-1	TGCGCCAGCAGCTTGGTGCGGGAGGGCGGTATCGAGCAGTACTTC	CASSLVREGGIEQYF
.	.	TRBJ2-1	TRBV9	TGTGCCAGCAGCCGGGGTAGTAGCTCCTACAATGAGCAGTTCTTC	CASSRGSSSYNEQFF
.	TRBD2	TRBJ2-3	TRBV7-7	TGTGCTAGCAGCCGCGGACTAGCGGGAGCAGATACGCAGTATTTT	CASSRGLAGADTQYF
.	.	TRBJ2-1	TRBV5-1	TGCGCCAGCAGCACCATGGGGGGCTACAATGAGCAGTTCTTC	CASSTMGGYNEQFF
few	.	TRBJ2-1	TRBV5-1	TGCGCCAGCAGCCGGGACAGCCAGATTGGTGACTTGGCGGGAGCCCCCTACAATGAGCAGTTCTTC	CASSRDSQIGDLAGAPYNEQFF
.	TRBD2	TRBJ2-5	TRBV5-4	TGTGCCAGCCGGACTAGGGTGGAATACCAAGAGACCCAGTACTTC	CASRTRVEYQETQYF
.	.	TRBJ2-7	TRBV6-6	TGTGCCAGCAGTTCCCAGCATCGGGGAGGTGCCTACGAGCAGTACTTC	CASSSQHRGGAYEQYF
.	TRBD2	TRBJ2-1	TRBV7-7	TGTGCTAGCAGCCGGACTAGCGGGGACAATGAGCAGTTCTTC	CASSRTSGDNEQFF
.	.	TRBJ2-1	TRBV4-3	TGCGCCAGCAGCCCTCAAGATCGGACAGCCGTCAATGAGCAGTTCTTC	CASSPQDRTAVNEQFF
.	.	TRBJ1-5	TRBV2	TGTGCCAGCCTACTCTCCCCAGGGGATCAGCCCCAGCATTTT	CASLLSPGDQPQHF
.	.	TRBJ2-5	TRBV19	TGTGCCAGTAGTATAGGTTGGGGAGAGACCCAGTACTTC	CASSIGWGETQYF
.	.	TRBJ1-5	TRBV7-2	TGTGCCAGCAGCCCAGGGGCAGGAAGCAATCAGCCCCAGCATTTT	CASSPGAGSNQPQHF
.	TRBD1	TRBJ2-2	TRBV7-2	TGTGCCAGCAGCCGGGACAGGGGTACCGGGGAGCTGTTTTTT	CASSRDRGTGELFF
.	.	TRBJ1-4	TRBV27	TGTGCCAGCAGTTTATCGAAGGGGGGGGATGTGGAAAAACTGTTTTTT	CASSLSKGGDVEKLFF
few	.	TRBJ2-1	TRBV30	TGTGCCTGGAACTTCGCTAGTCAGAACTCCTACAATGAGCAGTTCTTC	CAWNFASQNSYNEQFF
.	.	TRBJ2-3	TRBV15	TGTGCCACCAGCAGAGATAAAGGAGGTAGCACAGATACGCAGTATTTT	CATSRDKGGSTDTQYF
.	.	TRBJ2-3	TRBV5-6	TGTGCCAGCAGCGGCCGTCGGGACCTTAACGGCGGCACAGATACGCAGTATTTT	CASSGRRDLNGGTDTQYF
.	.	TRBJ1-1	TRBV7-9	TGTGCCAGCAGCTCCACTTGGGACACTGAAGCTTTCTTT	CASSSTWDTEAFF
.	TRBD2	TRBJ2-7	TRBV7-2	TGTGCCAGCAGCGGTCCCGGGACTAGCGGGAGGAAGATCAACGAGCAGTACTTC	CASSGPGTSGRKINEQYF
.	.	TRBJ2-1	TRBV2	TGTGCCAGCAGTGTTGACACGGATGAGCAGTTCTTC	CASSVDTDEQFF
.	.	TRBJ1-4	TRBV28	TGTGCCAGCAGTTGGGTAGGGAAAGGAGAAAAACTGTTTTTT	CASSWVGKGEKLFF
.	.	TRBJ1-2	TRBV28	TGTGCCAGCAGTTTGGTAGGGGTCCCCTATGGCTACACCTTC	CASSLVGVPYGYTF
.	.	TRBJ2-2	TRBV19	TGTGCCAGTAGTATATGGACCGAAGTCACCGGGGAGCTGTTTTTT	CASSIWTEVTGELFF
.	.	TRBJ2-7	TRBV6-5	TGTGCCAGCAGTTATAGGCACAGGGCAACCTACGAGCAGTACTTC	CASSYRHRATYEQYF
.	.	TRBJ2-1	TRBV6-1	TGTGCCAGTGCCGCTCTGGACGGAGTCTACAATGAGCAGTTCTTC	CASAALDGVYNEQFF
.	.	TRBJ1-5	TRBV9	TGTGCCAGCAGCGTAGAACAGTCGGGACAGCCCCAGCATTTT	CASSVEQSGQPQHF
.	TRBD2	TRBJ2-7	TRBV6-6	TGTGCCAGCAGACCGGGAGGTCTCTACGAGCAGTACTTC	CASRPGGLYEQYF
.	TRBD2	TRBJ2-3	TRBV7-3	TGTGCCAGCAGCTTAAGTAAGGGGACTAGCGGTAGCACAGATACGCAGTATTTT	CASSLSKGTSGSTDTQYF
.	TRBD1	TRBJ1-2	TRBV27	TGTGCCAGCAGTTTATACGGACAGGGGGGTAACTATGGCTACACCTTC	CASSLYGQGGNYGYTF
.	TRBD2	TRBJ2-7	TRBV7-6	TGTGCCAGCAGCTCTCTAGCGGGGCTTTACAACGAGCAGTACTTC	CASSSLAGLYNEQYF
.	TRBD1	TRBJ1-4	TRBV11-2	TGTGCCAGCAGCCCATTGGGACAGGGAATTGAAAAACTGTTTTTT	CASSPLGQGIEKLFF
.	TRBD2	TRBJ2-1	TRBV25-1	TGTGCCAGCAGTAGCCCAGCGGGAGGGTTCAATGAGCAGTTCTTC	CASSSPAGGFNEQFF
.	TRBD1	TRBJ1-2	TRBV5-4	TGTGCCAGCAGCCCCCAGCGGGGAGACAGGGCTGGCTACACCTTC	CASSPQRGDRAGYTF
.	.	TRBJ2-3	TRBV4-2	TGTGCCAGCAGCCAAGAAGAGCGCCCCACAGATACGCAGTATTTT	CASSQEERPTDTQYF
.	.	TRBJ2-1	TRBV4-1	TGCGCCAGCAGCGAAAAGGGAATAGAAGGAGATGAGCAGTTCTTC	CASSEKGIEGDEQFF
.	.	TRBJ2-1	TRBV7-6	TGTGCCAGCAGTTCCGAGGGGTTGGTAGCTGGGGATGAGCAGTTCTTC	CASSSEGLVAGDEQFF
.	.	TRBJ1-1	TRBV29-1	TGCAGCGTGCGTGCCAACTTAATGACTTTCTTT	CSVRANLMTFF
.	.	TRBJ1-2	TRBV6-6	TGTGCCAGCAGTCCTACAGAACTCTATGGCTACACCTTC	CASSPTELYGYTF
.	.	TRBJ2-6	TRBV9	TGTGCCAGCAGCGTAGCTACTGGACTCTCTGGGGCCAACGTCCTGACTTTC	CASSVATGLSGANVLTF
few	.	TRBJ2-1	TRBV19	TGTGCCAGTAGTATAGCTGGGTATGAGCAGTTCTTC	CASSIAGYEQFF
.	TRBD1	TRBJ2-7	TRBV7-6	TGTGCCAGCAGCTCTAGCCGGGACAGGGGAATATTAGAGCAGTACTTC	CASSSSRDRGILEQYF
.	.	TRBJ2-3	TRBV11-3	TGTGCCAGCAGCCCGAGGACATCCAGCACAGATACGCAGTATTTT	CASSPRTSSTDTQYF